Listed below are T cell receptor beta chains from one sample, sequenced in a study of a mutant IDH1 vaccine in newly diagnosed glioma. Generated by immunoSEQ multiplex PCR, the TCRdb table keeps only in-frame clones and is missing some. This table has approximately 50,000 clones, more than 75% appearing once. These receptors lack a known antigen. This material consisted of PBMCs, taken from a glioma patient whose treatment included an IDH1 peptide vaccine. These receptors were obtained from a woman in her forties with glioma. Some clones in this sample may be carry-over from other donors' samples. Each CDR3 is given with its conserved first and last residue. Each record gives: CDR3 DNA, CDR3 protein, J gene, clone size, V gene, D gene. The D gene is left open where the match is weak. The size field is filled for only some rows; it gives once, few, many or a size class.

CDR3 DNA: TGTGCCAGCAGTGGTGGGGGCACTAATGAAAAACTGTTTTTT
CDR3 protein: CASSGGGTNEKLFF
J gene: TRBJ1-4
clone size: -
V gene: TRBV2
D gene: -

CDR3 DNA: TGTGCCTGGGCTCAGGGACCCGGAGGCTATGGCTACACCTTC
CDR3 protein: CAWAQGPGGYGYTF
J gene: TRBJ1-2
clone size: -
V gene: TRBV30
D gene: -

CDR3 DNA: TGTGCCAGTAACAGGGACGCTGGGGCCAACGTCCTGACTTTC
CDR3 protein: CASNRDAGANVLTF
J gene: TRBJ2-6
clone size: -
V gene: TRBV2
D gene: -

CDR3 DNA: TGTGCCAGCAGCTGGGGGGGGAACACTGAAGCTTTCTTT
CDR3 protein: CASSWGGNTEAFF
J gene: TRBJ1-1
clone size: -
V gene: TRBV6-6
D gene: -

CDR3 DNA: TGCGCCAGCAGCTTACAGGGTGCCAACGAGCAGTACTTC
CDR3 protein: CASSLQGANEQYF
J gene: TRBJ2-7
clone size: -
V gene: TRBV5-1
D gene: -

CDR3 DNA: TGTGCCAGCAGCTTAAACCAGAACACTGAAGCTTTCTTT
CDR3 protein: CASSLNQNTEAFF
J gene: TRBJ1-1
clone size: few
V gene: TRBV7-2
D gene: -

CDR3 DNA: TGTGCCAGCAGTGACCCGGGACAGATTATGAACACTGAAGCTTTCTTT
CDR3 protein: CASSDPGQIMNTEAFF
J gene: TRBJ1-1
clone size: once
V gene: TRBV6-1
D gene: TRBD1

CDR3 DNA: TGTGCCAGCAGCCGGTCGGCTAATTCACCCCTCCACTTT
CDR3 protein: CASSRSANSPLHF
J gene: TRBJ1-6
clone size: -
V gene: TRBV7-9
D gene: -

CDR3 DNA: TGTGCCAGTTCCGACAGGAGCGGCGAGCAGTACTTC
CDR3 protein: CASSDRSGEQYF
J gene: TRBJ2-7
clone size: -
V gene: TRBV19
D gene: -

CDR3 DNA: TGCGCCAGCAGCTTTGACAGGTCCTCTAACTATGGCTACACCTTC
CDR3 protein: CASSFDRSSNYGYTF
J gene: TRBJ1-2
clone size: -
V gene: TRBV5-1
D gene: -

CDR3 DNA: TGTGCCAGCAGTTACGGGGGAAGCGACTCTGGAAACACCATATATTTT
CDR3 protein: CASSYGGSDSGNTIYF
J gene: TRBJ1-3
clone size: -
V gene: TRBV6-5
D gene: -

CDR3 DNA: TGTGCCAGCAGCGTAGGGGCGGGGGCCTACAATGAGCAGTTCTTC
CDR3 protein: CASSVGAGAYNEQFF
J gene: TRBJ2-1
clone size: -
V gene: TRBV9
D gene: TRBD2

CDR3 DNA: TGTGCCAGCATCCCCGGGACAGGGGTACACGAGCAGTACTTC
CDR3 protein: CASIPGTGVHEQYF
J gene: TRBJ2-7
clone size: -
V gene: TRBV6-6
D gene: TRBD1

CDR3 DNA: TGTGCCATCAGGCCGGGACAGGGGGCGAACACCTTC
CDR3 protein: CAIRPGQGANTF
J gene: TRBJ1-2
clone size: -
V gene: TRBV10-3
D gene: TRBD1

CDR3 DNA: TGTGCCAGCAGCCCTGGGACATCCGAGCGTCCCCAGCATTTT
CDR3 protein: CASSPGTSERPQHF
J gene: TRBJ1-5
clone size: medium-sized
V gene: TRBV7-9
D gene: -

CDR3 DNA: TGTGCCAGCAAAGGTGGCAGGGAAACACCTAGCTCCTACGAGCAGTACTTC
CDR3 protein: CASKGGRETPSSYEQYF
J gene: TRBJ2-7
clone size: -
V gene: TRBV2
D gene: -

CDR3 DNA: TGCGCCAGCAGCCAGCCTGGGGAAAAACTGTTTTTT
CDR3 protein: CASSQPGEKLFF
J gene: TRBJ1-4
clone size: -
V gene: TRBV4-3
D gene: -

CDR3 DNA: TGTGCCACCAGCAGAGATCGGGGGGACAATCAGCCCCAGCATTTT
CDR3 protein: CATSRDRGDNQPQHF
J gene: TRBJ1-5
clone size: -
V gene: TRBV15
D gene: -

CDR3 DNA: TGTGCCAGCAGCTTAGGAACAGGTCCTGTGGGCTACACCTTC
CDR3 protein: CASSLGTGPVGYTF
J gene: TRBJ1-2
clone size: few
V gene: TRBV7-8
D gene: -

CDR3 DNA: TGTGCCAGCAGTGATCTAGAGGAGGACTACGAGCAGTACTTC
CDR3 protein: CASSDLEEDYEQYF
J gene: TRBJ2-7
clone size: -
V gene: TRBV6-5
D gene: -

CDR3 DNA: TGTGCCAGCAGCCTGGCAGGGGTAGGCGAGCAGTACTTC
CDR3 protein: CASSLAGVGEQYF
J gene: TRBJ2-7
clone size: -
V gene: TRBV11-2
D gene: -

CDR3 DNA: TGTGCCACCTTGACCGCGGGGGGCCGGAACAACGAGCAGTACTTC
CDR3 protein: CATLTAGGRNNEQYF
J gene: TRBJ2-7
clone size: -
V gene: TRBV27
D gene: TRBD2

CDR3 DNA: TGTGCCAGCAGCGCCCGACAGGGCGGGGGATCACCCCTCCACTTT
CDR3 protein: CASSARQGGGSPLHF
J gene: TRBJ1-6
clone size: -
V gene: TRBV7-2
D gene: TRBD1

CDR3 DNA: TGTGCCTGGAGTACGACAGGGGGGAAAGCTTTCTTT
CDR3 protein: CAWSTTGGKAFF
J gene: TRBJ1-1
clone size: -
V gene: TRBV30
D gene: TRBD1

CDR3 DNA: TGTGCCAGCAGATTTTTCGGACATACGAACACTGAAGCTTTCTTT
CDR3 protein: CASRFFGHTNTEAFF
J gene: TRBJ1-1
clone size: -
V gene: TRBV27
D gene: -

CDR3 DNA: TGCGCCAGCAGCCCAATTAGCGGGAGCGCCTACAATGAGCAGTTCTTC
CDR3 protein: CASSPISGSAYNEQFF
J gene: TRBJ2-1
clone size: -
V gene: TRBV4-1
D gene: TRBD2

CDR3 DNA: TGTGCCAGCAGTGCCACTAGCGGGGCCCGGGGGGGTGAGCAGTTCTTC
CDR3 protein: CASSATSGARGGEQFF
J gene: TRBJ2-1
clone size: few
V gene: TRBV27
D gene: TRBD2

CDR3 DNA: TGTGCCAGCAGCAAGATTTTAGAGGTTTCCAATGGCTACACCTTC
CDR3 protein: CASSKILEVSNGYTF
J gene: TRBJ1-2
clone size: -
V gene: TRBV7-2
D gene: -

CDR3 DNA: TGCGCCAGCAGACCTAATCCCCGGGACAGGGGGCTGTACGAGCAGTACTTC
CDR3 protein: CASRPNPRDRGLYEQYF
J gene: TRBJ2-7
clone size: -
V gene: TRBV5-1
D gene: TRBD1

CDR3 DNA: TGTGCCAGTAGGTTGCAGGGAACAGGCAATCAGCCCCAGCATTTT
CDR3 protein: CASRLQGTGNQPQHF
J gene: TRBJ1-5
clone size: few
V gene: TRBV19
D gene: -

CDR3 DNA: TGTGCCAGCAGCCTTGACCGGGACACCCTTTACGAGCAGTACTTC
CDR3 protein: CASSLDRDTLYEQYF
J gene: TRBJ2-7
clone size: -
V gene: TRBV7-3
D gene: -

CDR3 DNA: TGTGCCAGCAGACAGGGCTACGAGCAGTACTTC
CDR3 protein: CASRQGYEQYF
J gene: TRBJ2-7
clone size: -
V gene: TRBV13
D gene: -

CDR3 DNA: TGCGCCAGCAGCTTGGTTGGGGGACTGAACACTGAAGCTTTCTTT
CDR3 protein: CASSLVGGLNTEAFF
J gene: TRBJ1-1
clone size: -
V gene: TRBV5-1
D gene: -

CDR3 DNA: TGCGCCAGCAGCCAAGACCCAGTAGCTAACTATGGCTACACCTTC
CDR3 protein: CASSQDPVANYGYTF
J gene: TRBJ1-2
clone size: -
V gene: TRBV4-3
D gene: -

CDR3 DNA: TGTGCCATCAGTCCGGGGACAGGGACCTATGGCTACACCTTC
CDR3 protein: CAISPGTGTYGYTF
J gene: TRBJ1-2
clone size: -
V gene: TRBV10-3
D gene: TRBD1

CDR3 DNA: TGTGCCACCGCCCCCAGAGAGGTTCTAACTGAAGCTTTCTTT
CDR3 protein: CATAPREVLTEAFF
J gene: TRBJ1-1
clone size: -
V gene: TRBV6-5
D gene: -

CDR3 DNA: TGTGCCACCAGCGCGGCCAGGGATCAGCCCCAGCATTTT
CDR3 protein: CATSAARDQPQHF
J gene: TRBJ1-5
clone size: few
V gene: TRBV15
D gene: -

CDR3 DNA: TGCGCCAGCAGCCATTCTCTCGGGGCTAGCCGTAGCGGGGAGCTGTTTTTT
CDR3 protein: CASSHSLGASRSGELFF
J gene: TRBJ2-2
clone size: -
V gene: TRBV4-1
D gene: -

CDR3 DNA: TGCGCCAGCAGCTTGGACGGGCTTCGCACTGAAGCTTTCTTT
CDR3 protein: CASSLDGLRTEAFF
J gene: TRBJ1-1
clone size: -
V gene: TRBV5-1
D gene: -

CDR3 DNA: TGTGCCAGCAGCGGCAGCGCTAACTATGGCTACACCTTC
CDR3 protein: CASSGSANYGYTF
J gene: TRBJ1-2
clone size: -
V gene: TRBV6-5
D gene: -

CDR3 DNA: TGCACCAGCAGCCAAGGCAGGGGCGGCGAGCAGTACTTC
CDR3 protein: CTSSQGRGGEQYF
J gene: TRBJ2-7
clone size: -
V gene: TRBV1
D gene: -

CDR3 DNA: TGTGCCAGTAGTATCTTCGGGGCGGACCATAATTCACCCCTCCACTTT
CDR3 protein: CASSIFGADHNSPLHF
J gene: TRBJ1-6
clone size: medium-sized
V gene: TRBV19
D gene: -

CDR3 DNA: TGTGCCAGCAGCTTACCGGGGCGGAACGAGCAGTACTTC
CDR3 protein: CASSLPGRNEQYF
J gene: TRBJ2-7
clone size: -
V gene: TRBV7-2
D gene: -

CDR3 DNA: TGCAGCGTTGAAACTAGCGGGGGGTTCGGGGAGCTGTTTTTT
CDR3 protein: CSVETSGGFGELFF
J gene: TRBJ2-2
clone size: -
V gene: TRBV29-1
D gene: TRBD2

CDR3 DNA: TGTGCCTCGCGACTGACGGCCACCGGGGAGCTGTTTTTT
CDR3 protein: CASRLTATGELFF
J gene: TRBJ2-2
clone size: -
V gene: TRBV30
D gene: -

CDR3 DNA: TGCGCCAGCAGCTCGCCTACAGGAGCAGCCAAAAACATTCAGTACTTC
CDR3 protein: CASSSPTGAAKNIQYF
J gene: TRBJ2-4
clone size: -
V gene: TRBV5-1
D gene: -

CDR3 DNA: TGTGCCAGCAGTTACAACCGGTACCAAGAGACCCAGTACTTC
CDR3 protein: CASSYNRYQETQYF
J gene: TRBJ2-5
clone size: -
V gene: TRBV6-6
D gene: -

CDR3 DNA: TGTGCCAGCAGTGAAGGACAGATGGGCAATCAGCCCCAGCATTTT
CDR3 protein: CASSEGQMGNQPQHF
J gene: TRBJ1-5
clone size: -
V gene: TRBV2
D gene: -

CDR3 DNA: TGCGCCAGCCTCCTGGGGGAGAGCTCCTATAATTCACCCCTCCACTTT
CDR3 protein: CASLLGESSYNSPLHF
J gene: TRBJ1-6
clone size: -
V gene: TRBV10-2
D gene: -

CDR3 DNA: TGTGCCAGCAGCTCCCAAGTGGTAGCCAAAAACATTCAGTACTTC
CDR3 protein: CASSSQVVAKNIQYF
J gene: TRBJ2-4
clone size: -
V gene: TRBV7-2
D gene: -

CDR3 DNA: TGTGCCAGCAGCCTAAGGACTAGCGGGGTCAACGAGCAGTACTTC
CDR3 protein: CASSLRTSGVNEQYF
J gene: TRBJ2-7
clone size: -
V gene: TRBV9
D gene: TRBD2

CDR3 DNA: TGCGCCAGCAGCCAACAGGGGTCAACCTCCTCTAAGCAGTACTTC
CDR3 protein: CASSQQGSTSSKQYF
J gene: TRBJ2-7
clone size: -
V gene: TRBV4-1
D gene: -

CDR3 DNA: TGTGCCAGCAGCTTGGGACAGGGGAACTATGGCTACACCTTC
CDR3 protein: CASSLGQGNYGYTF
J gene: TRBJ1-2
clone size: -
V gene: TRBV5-5
D gene: TRBD1

CDR3 DNA: TGTGCCAGCAGCCCCCCGGGCAGGGACACTGGAAACACCATATATTTT
CDR3 protein: CASSPPGRDTGNTIYF
J gene: TRBJ1-3
clone size: -
V gene: TRBV9
D gene: -